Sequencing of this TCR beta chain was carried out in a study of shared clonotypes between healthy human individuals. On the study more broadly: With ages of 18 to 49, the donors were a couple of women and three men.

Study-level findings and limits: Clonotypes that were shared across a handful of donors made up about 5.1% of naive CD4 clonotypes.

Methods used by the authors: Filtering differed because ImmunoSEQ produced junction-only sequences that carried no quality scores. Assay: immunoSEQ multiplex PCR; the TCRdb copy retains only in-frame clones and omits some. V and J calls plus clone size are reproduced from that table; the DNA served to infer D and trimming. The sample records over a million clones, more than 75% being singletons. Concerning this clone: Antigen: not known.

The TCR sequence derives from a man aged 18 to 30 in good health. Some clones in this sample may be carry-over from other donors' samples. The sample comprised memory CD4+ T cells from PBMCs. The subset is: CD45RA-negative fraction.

CDR3 bases: TGTGCCAGCAGCGTATCGGACGGAAACACCATATATTTT. Protein sequence: CASSVSDGNTIYF. V gene TRBV9 combines with J gene TRBJ1-3, with D uncertain. The CDR3 runs 13 residues. Deletions cut 1 base from V and 4 bases from J, with 6 bases between. Germline V CDR1 and CDR2: SGDLS, YYNGEE.